Sequencing of this TCR beta chain was carried out in a study of early T cells in non-severe SARS-CoV-2 infection. Between the trimmed V and J ends, which lost 1 base and 6 bases, there was a span of 12 bases. This CDR3 contains 15 residues. The germline V gene has CDR1 SGHVS and CDR2 FQNEAQ. TCRdb passed the 5' RACE reads through MiXCR, listing each CDR3 protein once. This sample has 25,000 to 35,000 distinct CDR3 sequences; approximately 5.2% occur once, and the top ten carry 3.5% to 4%. This receptor was taken from an adult who was a healthcare worker with PCR-confirmed SARS-CoV-2 infection or an uninfected control (not recorded which). Sequencing used whole blood. The chain employs TRBV7-8 and TRBJ2-2; a weak D match, TRBD2 (6 bases). The DNA for the CDR3 is TGTGCCAGCAGCTTAGACCGGGCGGGGTCCGGGGAGCTGTTTTTT. It specifies CASSLDRAGSGELFF.